Reported below is one T cell receptor (beta chain). Antigen: not known. This specimen belongs to a study of shared clonotypes between healthy human individuals. The study, taken as a whole, reports: The four-donor shared clonotypes exceeded non-shared clonotypes in generation probability, with non-shared ones scoring lower.

Germline V CDR1 and CDR2: SNHLY, FYNNEI. The CDR3 is 11 residues long. Trimming removed 8 bases from V and 3 bases from J, with 8 bases in between. Method: immunoSEQ multiplex PCR; TCRdb's copy keeps in-frame clones and lacks some. Of millions of clones listed, 85% to 95% are singletons. The sample consisted of naive CD4+ T cells sorted from blood. The subset is: CD45RA+ positively selected. V gene TRBV2 combines with J gene TRBJ2-7; D is ambiguous. This TCR was recovered from a man between 18 and 35 years old in good health. This chain's CDR3 is CASCVIYEQYF. CDR3 DNA: TGTGCCAGCTGCGTGATCTACGAGCAGTACTTC. Full variable domain (rest looked up from reference TRBV2 and TRBJ2-7): EPEVTQTPSHQVTQMGQEVILRCVPISNHLYFYWYRQILGQKVEFLVSFYNNEISEKSEIFDDQFSVERPDGSNFTLKIRSTKLEDSAMYFCASCVIYEQYFGPGTRLTVT.